This T cell receptor (beta chain) was retrieved from a study of T-cell reconstitution after alpha-beta-depleted transplantation in children. V was pared by 3 bases and J by 7 bases, with 19 bases between. The CDR3 length is 16 residues. Library preparation (for TCRbeta) was performed with unique molecular identifiers. Using its own MiXCR run on the PCR reads, TCRdb lists one record per CDR3 protein. Seen here are some 75,000 distinct CDR3 sequences, about 7% observed once, and the top ten hold around 2.4%. There are a few counts of this clonotype. The receptor comes from a human donor who donated a stem cell graft to a child with acute lymphoblastic leukemia. Sequencing was performed on PBMCs from the stem cell graft donor, taken from the stem cell graft. V is TRBV12-3 or TRBV12-4 and J is TRBJ2-1; D is perhaps TRBD1 (7 bases). The CDR3 reads CASSLRQGGPYNEQFF. In nucleotides, the CDR3 is TGTGCCAGCAGTTTGCGGCAGGGGGGCCCTTATAATGAGCAGTTCTTC.